The 6 T cell receptor beta chains listed next were all sequenced from one sample in a study of regulatory T cells in long-lasting Graves disease. Libraries of TCR beta came from iRepertoire HTBI primers plus Arm-PCR of CDR3 regions. TCRdb redid the calling of the multiplex PCR reads with MiXCR, one entry per CDR3 protein. The table records about 540,000 distinct CDR3 sequences, roughly 14% of them present only once. Stated time point: newly diagnosed GD, antithyroid drugs for less than 3 months. Construction of the TCR library relied on RNA isolated from PBMCs. This same sample was also taken into another study, of T cells in Graves' hyperthyroidism and ophthalmopathy.

This specimen consisted of peripheral blood mononuclear cells (PBMCs), obtained at new diagnosis, from a patient treated with antithyroid drugs. The receptors here all came from a man aged 25-45 years with Graves disease.

This clonotype was recorded at least ten times. The chain combines TRBV12-3 or TRBV12-4 with TRBJ2-3; D unclear. Trimming cost V 3 bases and J 2 bases, with 9 bases left between them. The CDR3 spans 14 residues. CDR3 protein: CASSFGQNTDTQYF. The DNA of the CDR3 is TGTGCCAGCAGTTTCGGGCAGAACACAGATACGCAGTATTTT.

This clonotype was seen at least ten times. This chain uses TRBV24-1 with TRBJ2-6, with 8 bases aligning to TRBD1. Germline V gene data show CDR1 as KGHDR and CDR2 as SFDVKD. The CDR3 sequence is 18 residues long. V shed 1 base, J shed 1 base, and the junction held 5 bases outside the gene matches. CDR3 sequence reads: CATSDLGTGTSGANVLTF. CDR3 in DNA: TGTGCCACCAGTGATTTAGGGACAGGCACTTCTGGGGCCAACGTCCTGACTTTC.

This clonotype was seen a handful of times. The chain recombines TRBV6-1 with TRBJ2-3; D remains ambiguous. The CDR3 covers 12 residues. Trimming left V 8 bases short and J 6 bases short, with 12 bases between. Germline V gene sequence: CDR1 MNHNS, CDR2 SASEGT. CDR3 sequence reads: CASGIPPDTQYF. CDR3 DNA sequence: TGTGCCAGCGGGATACCTCCGGATACGCAGTATTTT.

This clonotype was observed many times. The genes are TRBV7-9 and TRBJ1-1, with D perhaps matching TRBD1 (5 bases). The CDR3 has 14 amino acids. The germline V gene has CDR1 SEHNR and CDR2 FQNEAQ (reference sequence). V shed 5 bases and J shed 10 bases, with 20 bases lying between them. The CDR3: CASSPKGPLSGAFF. The CDR3 DNA reads as TGTGCCAGCAGCCCAAAGGGACCGCTCTCGGGAGCTTTCTTT.

The chain combines TRBV9 with TRBJ2-6; D not resolved. Germline lookup yields CDR1 SGDLS and CDR2 YYNGEE. The CDR3 loop spans 13 amino acids. Deletions cut 0 bases from V and 3 bases from J, with 1 base between. The CDR3 reads CASSVVGANVLTF. The CDR3 bases are TGTGCCAGCAGCGTAGTTGGGGCCAACGTCCTGACTTTC.

This clonotype has at least ten counts. V usage is TRBV6-1 and J usage is TRBJ2-7; D may correspond to TRBD1 or TRBD2 (5 bases each). The CDR3 is 13 amino acids. Germline V gene data show CDR1 as MNHNS and CDR2 as SASEGT. Trimming stripped 5 bases from V and 5 bases from J, with 13 bases between. The CDR3 region is CASSPRRGDEQYF. The CDR3 DNA sequence: TGTGCCAGCAGTCCTCGTAGAGGGGACGAGCAGTACTTC.